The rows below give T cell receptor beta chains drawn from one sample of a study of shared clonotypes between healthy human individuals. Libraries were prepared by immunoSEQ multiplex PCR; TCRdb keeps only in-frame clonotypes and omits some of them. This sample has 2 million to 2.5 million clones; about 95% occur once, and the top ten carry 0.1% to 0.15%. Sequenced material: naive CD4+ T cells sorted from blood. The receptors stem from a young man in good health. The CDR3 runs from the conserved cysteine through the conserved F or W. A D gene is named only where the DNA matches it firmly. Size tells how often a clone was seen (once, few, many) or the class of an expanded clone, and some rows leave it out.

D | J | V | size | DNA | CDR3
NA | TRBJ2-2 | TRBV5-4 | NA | TGTGCCAGCAGGGCTTCTGGCCGGGACTGGGGGACCGGGGAGCTGTTTTTT | CASRASGRDWGTGELFF
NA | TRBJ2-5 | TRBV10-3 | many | TGTGCCATCAAAGCGGCTTCGGAGACCCAGTACTTC | CAIKAASETQYF
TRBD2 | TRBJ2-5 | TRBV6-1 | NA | TGTGCCAGCAGCCCCATGACTAGCGGGAGTGAGACCCAGTACTTC | CASSPMTSGSETQYF
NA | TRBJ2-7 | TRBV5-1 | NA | TGCGCCAGCAGCTTGGGTCCGTCATTCTCGTCTCGGACAGCTGAGCAGTACTTC | CASSLGPSFSSRTAEQYF
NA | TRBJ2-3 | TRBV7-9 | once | TGTGCCAGCAGCCCAGGGCCCTCAATGGTAGCAGATACGCAGTATTTT | CASSPGPSMVADTQYF
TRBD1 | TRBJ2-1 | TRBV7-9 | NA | TGTGCCAGCAGCCAAACAGGGGTCAACAATGAGCAGTTCTTC | CASSQTGVNNEQFF
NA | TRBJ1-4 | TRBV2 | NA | TGTGCCAGCAGTCCCCAAGGGGCAGTGAATGAAAAACTGTTTTTT | CASSPQGAVNEKLFF
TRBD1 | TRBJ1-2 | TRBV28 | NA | TGTGCCAGCAGTTACCAGACAGGGATCTATGGCTACACCTTC | CASSYQTGIYGYTF
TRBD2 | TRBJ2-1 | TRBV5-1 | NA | TGCGCCAGCAGCTGGACTAGCTCCTATGTCTACAATGAGCAGTTCTTC | CASSWTSSYVYNEQFF
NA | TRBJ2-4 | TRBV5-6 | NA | TGTGCCAGCAGCGCCCCAGGGACCCTGGACATTCAGTACTTC | CASSAPGTLDIQYF
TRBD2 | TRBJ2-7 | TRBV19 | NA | TGTGCCAGTAGCCTAACTAGCGGGAGCGCCTACGAGCAGTACTTC | CASSLTSGSAYEQYF
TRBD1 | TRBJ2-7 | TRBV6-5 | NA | TGTGCCAGCAGTTACTCAAGGGGGCCGTACGAGCAGTACTTC | CASSYSRGPYEQYF
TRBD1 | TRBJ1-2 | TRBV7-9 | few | TGTGCCAGCCAGAAGTTGTCGGGACAGGTCTCCTACACCTTC | CASQKLSGQVSYTF
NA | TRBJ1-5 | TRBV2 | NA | TGTGCCAGCAGCCCGAGATGGCTGGGCAATCAGCCCCAGCATTTT | CASSPRWLGNQPQHF
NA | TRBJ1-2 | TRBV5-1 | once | TGCGCCAGCAGCTTGGCCGGGAGGGACGTTCTCTATGGCTACACCTTC | CASSLAGRDVLYGYTF
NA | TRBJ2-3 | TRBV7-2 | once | TGTGCCAGCAGCTTAGCATGGATAGCCACATCTGATACGCAGTATTTT | CASSLAWIATSDTQYF
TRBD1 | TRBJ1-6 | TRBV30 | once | TGTGCCTGGAGTAAAGGGACAGGGGGGTCACCCCTCCACTTT | CAWSKGTGGSPLHF
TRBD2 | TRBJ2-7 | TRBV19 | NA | TGTGCCAGTAGCCGACTAGCGGGAGCCTACGAGCAGTACTTC | CASSRLAGAYEQYF
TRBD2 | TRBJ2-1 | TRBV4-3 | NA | TGCGCCAGCAGCCAAGGAGCGGGAGGGCCATGGCAGGAGCAGTTCTTC | CASSQGAGGPWQEQFF
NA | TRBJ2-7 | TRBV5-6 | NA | TGTGCCAGCAGCAGGCGAGGACTTTGGAGCTCCTACGAGCAGTACTTC | CASSRRGLWSSYEQYF
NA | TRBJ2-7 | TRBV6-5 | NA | TGTGCCAGCAGCAAGCGAAAAGGGTCCCCTAGCTTC | CASSKRKGSPSF
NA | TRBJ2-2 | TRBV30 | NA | TGTGCCTGGAGACGGGCCGGGGAGCTGTTTTTT | CAWRRAGELFF
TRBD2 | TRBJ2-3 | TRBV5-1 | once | TGCGCCAGCAGCTTTTTAGCGGGAGGGGTAAGCACAGATACGCAGTATTTT | CASSFLAGGVSTDTQYF
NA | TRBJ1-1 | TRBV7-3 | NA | TGTGCCAGCAGCCCCGACCCTGGGGGGACCGGCACTGAAGCTTTCTTT | CASSPDPGGTGTEAFF
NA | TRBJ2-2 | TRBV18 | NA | TGTGCCAGCCCCCAATCAGAGGGGCGAGACACCGGGGAGCTGTTTTTT | CASPQSEGRDTGELFF
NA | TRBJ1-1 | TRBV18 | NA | TGTGCCAGCTCACCTCAGGGACTTAACACTGAAGCTTTCTTT | CASSPQGLNTEAFF
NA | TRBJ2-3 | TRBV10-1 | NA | TGCGCCAGCGGACTGGGAGATACGCAGTATTTT | CASGLGDTQYF
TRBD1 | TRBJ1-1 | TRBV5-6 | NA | TGTGCCAGCAGCAGGGACAGGGGGCTGGGCACTGAAGCTTTCTTT | CASSRDRGLGTEAFF
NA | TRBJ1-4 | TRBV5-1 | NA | TGCGCCAGCAGCTTGGGACCCCTCTCCCCCGCAACTAATGAAAAACTGTTTTTT | CASSLGPLSPATNEKLFF
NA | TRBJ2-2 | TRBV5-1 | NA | TGCGCCAGCAGCTACGCCCGGGAGTTGGGCGGGGAGCTGTTTTTT | CASSYARELGGELFF
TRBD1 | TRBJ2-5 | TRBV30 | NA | TGTGCCTGGAGTATATCGGGACAGGGCGGTGAGACCCAGTACTTC | CAWSISGQGGETQYF
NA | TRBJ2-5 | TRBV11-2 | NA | TGTGCCAGCAGCTCCGGGACATCTCGTGGGGAGACCCAGTACTTC | CASSSGTSRGETQYF
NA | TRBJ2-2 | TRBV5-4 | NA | TGTGCCAGCAGCTTGGATCAGAACACCGGGGAGCTGTTTTTT | CASSLDQNTGELFF
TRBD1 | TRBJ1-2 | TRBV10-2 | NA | TGCGCCAGCACTAAAACCCGGGACAGTAACTATGGCTACACCTTC | CASTKTRDSNYGYTF
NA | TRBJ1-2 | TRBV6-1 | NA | TGTGCCAGCTCCTCCCCAGGGTGGGTATCCACCTTC | CASSSPGWVSTF
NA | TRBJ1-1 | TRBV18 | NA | TGTGCCAGCTCACCACCGTCGGACACTGAAGCTTTCTTT | CASSPPSDTEAFF
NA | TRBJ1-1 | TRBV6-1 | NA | TGTGCCAGCAGTGAAGCGCATTGGGGTAATGAAGCTTTCTTT | CASSEAHWGNEAFF
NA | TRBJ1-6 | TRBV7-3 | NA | TGTGCCAGCAGTAGATGGGCGGACAATAATTCACCCCTCCACTTT | CASSRWADNNSPLHF
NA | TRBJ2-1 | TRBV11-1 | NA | TGTGCCAGCAGCCCCTTAAACAATGAGCAGTTCTTC | CASSPLNNEQFF
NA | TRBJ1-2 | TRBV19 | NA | TGTGCCAGTAGTATGGGCTCGTCCTATGGCTACACCTTC | CASSMGSSYGYTF
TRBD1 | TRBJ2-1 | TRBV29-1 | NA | TGCAGCGTCGGACAGGGGGCGAATGAGCAGTTCTTC | CSVGQGANEQFF
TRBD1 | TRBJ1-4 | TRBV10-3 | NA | TGTGCCATCAAGTCGGGGACAGGCGCGTACGAAAAACTGTTTTTT | CAIKSGTGAYEKLFF
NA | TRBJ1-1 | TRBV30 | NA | TGTGCCTGGAGTAAGTCGGAGGGCACTGAAGCTTTCTTT | CAWSKSEGTEAFF
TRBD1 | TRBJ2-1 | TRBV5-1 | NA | TGCGCCAGCAGCTCGACAGGGAACCCCTACAATGAGCAGTTCTTC | CASSSTGNPYNEQFF
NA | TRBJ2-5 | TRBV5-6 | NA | TGTGCCAGCAGAGAACAGGGCCCTAATAATTTGTGGACCCAGTACTTC | CASREQGPNNLWTQYF
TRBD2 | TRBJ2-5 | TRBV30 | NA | TGTGCCTGGGGGGCGAGCGGGGGTGAGACCCAGTACTTC | CAWGASGGETQYF
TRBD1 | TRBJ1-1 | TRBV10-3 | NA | TGTGCCACCCGGACAGGGGAGATGAACACTGAAGCTTTCTTT | CATRTGEMNTEAFF
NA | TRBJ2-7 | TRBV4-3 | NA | TGCGCCAGCAGCCAAGTCGCAGACTACTACGAGCAGTACTTC | CASSQVADYYEQYF
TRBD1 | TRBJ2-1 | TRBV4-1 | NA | TGCGCCAGCAGCAATGACAGGGGGCGGCCGTACAATGAGCAGTTCTTC | CASSNDRGRPYNEQFF
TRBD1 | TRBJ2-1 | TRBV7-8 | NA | TGTGCCAGCAGCCCCACAATCGACAGGGGTGGTCTCTTC | CASSPTIDRGGLF
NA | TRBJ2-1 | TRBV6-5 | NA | TGTGCCAGCAGTTTGTCGCAGGCTTACAATGAGCAGTTCTTC | CASSLSQAYNEQFF
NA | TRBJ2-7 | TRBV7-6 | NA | TGTGCCAGCAGCTTGGGGACTTCCAACTACGAGCAGTACTTC | CASSLGTSNYEQYF
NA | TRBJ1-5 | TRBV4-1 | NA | TGCGCCAGCAGCCAGGGGGCAGAGCAGCCCCAGCATTTT | CASSQGAEQPQHF
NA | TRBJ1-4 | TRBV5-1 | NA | TGCGCCAGCAGCTTGGCGGGACTGCTAAACGAAAAACTGTTTTTT | CASSLAGLLNEKLFF
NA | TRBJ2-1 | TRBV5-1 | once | TGCGCCAGCAGCTTTCGGGACGGTTACAATGAGCAGTTCTTC | CASSFRDGYNEQFF
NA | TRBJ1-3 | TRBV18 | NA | TGTGCCAGCTCACCGAGCCCCCCCCAAGTGGATGGAAACACCATATATTTT | CASSPSPPQVDGNTIYF